The 12 T cell receptor beta chains below were found in one sample sequenced in a study of cytomegalovirus exposure and HLA in healthy donors. The study ran its PCR with 60 Vbeta and 13 Jbeta primers. Profiled with immunoSEQ multiplex PCR; TCRdb holds only in-frame clones, not every one. The sample has under 150,000 clones; about 83% are singletons. The sequencing sample was made of PBMCs. The receptors derive from a girl aged 2-15 years in good health and CMV-seronegative.

The rearrangement links TRBV9 to TRBJ2-1; tentative D call: TRBD1 (6 bases). Germline loops: CDR1 SGDLS, CDR2 YYNGEE. The CDR3 is 14 amino acids. The ends were cut back, 2 bases at V and 2 bases at J, with 8 bases in the middle. The CDR3 is CASSVRGTYNEQFF. CDR3 sequence (DNA): TGTGCCAGCAGCGTCAGGGGCACCTACAATGAGCAGTTCTTC.

The chain joins TRBV4-1 to TRBJ2-3, with TRBD1 identical over 7 bases. The CDR3 length is 15 residues. Per the germline V gene, CDR1 is MGHRA and CDR2 is YSYEKL. With 1 base clipped from V and 4 bases from J, the junction kept 5 bases outside the gene matches. The CDR3 spells CASSQAYRGPDTQYF. DNA for the CDR3: TGCGCCAGCAGCCAAGCCTACAGGGGACCAGATACGCAGTATTTT.

V is TRBV5-1 and J is TRBJ2-7; D is possibly TRBD1 (7 bases). The V gene's germline CDR1 is SGHRS and CDR2 YFSETQ. V gave up 4 bases and J gave up 3 bases, with 14 bases separating them. This CDR3 is 14 amino acids long. CDR3 in amino acids: CASSAGQPLYEQYF. The CDR3 DNA sequence: TGCGCCAGCAGCGCGGGACAGCCTCTCTACGAGCAGTACTTC.

The CDR3 DNA reads as TGTGCCAGCAGTTTAAGTCAGGGTACGCAGTATTTT. Its translation: CASSLSQGTQYF. The chain is built from TRBV27 and TRBJ2-3, with D possibly matching TRBD1 (5 bases). CDR3 length: 12 amino acids. The germline V gene encodes CDR1 MNHEY and CDR2 SMNVEV (reference sequence). The ends were cut back, 2 bases at V and 8 bases at J, with 8 bases in the middle.

The chain joins TRBV15 to TRBJ1-4, with D possibly TRBD1 on 6 matching bases. CDR1 and CDR2 (germline): LNHNV, YYDKDF (reference sequence). Trimming pared 4 bases from V and 8 bases from J, leaving 23 bases between. This CDR3 has 17 residues. The CDR3 DNA sequence: TGTGCCACCAGCAATCACAGGGAAGTTAGCTCTGCCGAAAAACTGTTTTTT. This sequence encodes CATSNHREVSSAEKLFF.

This chain joins TRBV19 and TRBJ2-7; D possibly corresponds to TRBD2 (5 bases). V was cut by 4 bases and J by 2 bases, with 18 bases left in between. From germline, CDR1 is LNHDA and CDR2 SQIVND (reference sequence). The CDR3 covers 16 residues. The CDR3 DNA follows: TGTGCCAGTAGTAGTCGTGGACTGGATGGGGCCTACGAGCAGTACTTC. This encodes CASSSRGLDGAYEQYF.

In its sample, this clone was seen once. J is TRBJ2-7 and V is TRBV7-9, with D hard to call. V gave up 5 bases and J gave up 4 bases, with 9 bases separating them. The CDR3 spans 12 residues. Looked up from germline, CDR1 is SEHNR and CDR2 is FQNEAQ (reference sequence). The CDR3 coding sequence is TGTGCCAGCAGCCTCAACCTATACGAGCAGTACTTC. Translation gives CASSLNLYEQYF.

The chain couples TRBV27 to TRBJ2-7; 7 nucleotides line up with TRBD2. The CDR3 has 15 amino acids. CDR1 and CDR2 from the germline V gene are MNHEY and SMNVEV (reference sequence). V lost 6 bases to trimming and J lost 0 bases; unmatched junction nucleotides: 8. The CDR3 protein is CASSLLARRSYEQYF. Here the CDR3 DNA reads TGTGCCAGCAGCCTACTAGCGAGACGCTCCTACGAGCAGTACTTC.

In its sample, this clone was seen a few times. The chain carries TRBV9 and TRBJ1-4, with D maybe TRBD1 (5 bases). Per the germline V gene, CDR1 is SGDLS and CDR2 is YYNGEE. This CDR3 is built from 15 residues. V was shortened by 3 bases and J by 0 bases, with 9 bases between the two germline ends. The CDR3 DNA follows: TGTGCCAGCAGCGCCGGGGGATCAACTAATGAAAAACTGTTTTTT. It encodes CASSAGGSTNEKLFF.

V and J are TRBV5-4 and TRBJ2-5; TRBD2 agrees at 13 bases. The closer fit of TRBJ2-7 to the DNA end suggests the J call may be wrong. Germline CDR1 is SGHNT and CDR2 is YYREEE (reference sequence). This CDR3 spans 17 amino acids. The CDR3, as DNA: TGTGCCAGCAGCTGGACTCCGGGACTAGCGGGAACCTACGAGCAGTACTTC. Residues: CASSWTPGLAGTYEQYF.

The chain uses TRBV2 and TRBJ2-7, with 7 bases that match TRBD1. CDR1 and CDR2 (germline): SNHLY, FYNNEI. J was trimmed by 1 base and V by 9 bases; bases with no gene match: 3. This CDR3 is 12 amino acids long. The CDR3 DNA follows: TGTGCCAGTTCGGGACAGTCCTACGAGCAGTACTTC. Residues: CASSGQSYEQYF.

V is TRBV6-6 and J is TRBJ2-5; maybe TRBD1 (5 bases). This CDR3 is built from 13 residues. Trimming removed 8 bases from V and 5 bases from J, with 15 bases in between. Germline CDR1 reads MNHNY; CDR2 reads SVGAGI (reference sequence). Here the CDR3 DNA reads TGTGCCAGCCATAGACAGATGGGGGAGACCCAGTACTTC. Amino acid sequence: CASHRQMGETQYF.